These 28 T cell receptor beta chains came from one sample sequenced in a study of cytomegalovirus exposure and HLA in healthy donors. With 60 Vbeta and 13 Jbeta primers, the PCR was carried out. Assay used: immunoSEQ multiplex PCR; TCRdb lists only in-frame clones, some missing. The table includes roughly 200,000 clones, around three quarters detected once. Sequenced sample: PBMCs. The receptors derive from a young man in good health and CMV-seronegative.

The table lists this clone with a few counts. This chain joins TRBV6-6 and TRBJ1-5; a weak D match, TRBD1 (5 bases). The length of the CDR3 is 12 residues. In germline, CDR1 is MNHNY, CDR2 SVGAGI (reference sequence). The V and J ends lost 6 bases and 6 bases respectively, with 9 bases between them. The chain's CDR3 is CASSTGVQPQHF. CDR3 bases: TGTGCCAGCAGCACGGGGGTTCAGCCCCAGCATTTT.

The genes are TRBV7-9 and TRBJ2-1; D call uncertain. With 5 bases removed from V and 0 bases from J, the gap between germline ends came to 14 bases. Germline V CDR1 and CDR2: SEHNR, FQNEAQ (reference sequence). The CDR3 runs 16 residues. The CDR3 is CASSSREYSSYNEQFF. The CDR3 coding sequence is TGTGCCAGCAGCAGTCGAGAGTACAGCTCCTACAATGAGCAGTTCTTC.

The J gene is TRBJ2-1, the V gene TRBV9; TRBD1 might be the D (5 bases). The CDR3 runs 13 residues. V was pared by 0 bases and J by 8 bases, with 9 bases between. Per germline, CDR1 SGDLS and CDR2 YYNGEE. The CDR3 DNA follows: TGTGCCAGCAGCGTAGGGGGCATCTATGAGCAGTTCTTC. Protein product: CASSVGGIYEQFF.

This chain uses TRBV19 with TRBJ2-1; 12 bases match TRBD1. Looked up from germline, CDR1 is LNHDA and CDR2 is SQIVND (reference sequence). The CDR3 runs to 17 residues. Germline trimming cut 7 bases from V and 2 bases from J; bases unmatched to any gene: 9. The CDR3 here is CASMRDRDRGPYNEQFF. CDR3 nucleotides: TGTGCCAGTATGAGGGATCGGGACAGGGGGCCCTACAATGAGCAGTTCTTC.

This clone was picked up a small number of times. The gene calls are TRBV28 and TRBJ1-2; maybe TRBD1 (6 bases). The CDR3 covers 14 residues. V was cut by 3 bases and J by 0 bases, with 8 bases left in between. Looked up from germline, CDR1 is MDHEN and CDR2 is SYDVKM. The CDR3 here is CASSLGATNYGYTF. The CDR3 DNA sequence: TGTGCCAGCAGTTTGGGGGCCACTAACTATGGCTACACCTTC.

The chain carries TRBV4-1 and TRBJ2-7; TRBD1 is a possible D gene (5 bases). CDR1 is MGHRA and CDR2 is YSYEKL in the germline V gene. The germline V and J ends were trimmed by 5 bases and 9 bases, with 17 bases remaining between them. The CDR3 runs to 13 residues. CDR3 coding DNA: TGCGCCAGCAGCGACAGACTCCATCTCCGGCAGTACTTC. Its protein product is CASSDRLHLRQYF.

The chain employs TRBV5-1 and TRBJ2-7, with TRBD2 as a possible D gene (6 bases). CDR3 length equals 17 residues. Germline CDR1 SGHRS, CDR2 YFSETQ. With 4 bases removed from V and 1 base from J, the gap between germline ends came to 21 bases. The CDR3 nucleotides read TGCGCCAGCAGCCCGACCGGAGGGGCAGCCGTGTCCTACGAGCAGTACTTC. It yields the protein CASSPTGGAAVSYEQYF.

V is TRBV5-4 and J is TRBJ1-2; D is perhaps TRBD1 (6 bases). The CDR3 totals 15 residues. Germline-derived CDR1 and CDR2 are SGHNT and YYREEE (reference sequence). Trimming removed 3 bases from V and 1 base from J, with 13 bases in between. CDR3 amino acids: CASSSPGESNYGYTF. The CDR3 region has the DNA TGTGCCAGCAGCTCCCCAGGGGAGAGTAACTATGGCTACACCTTC.

V is TRBV2 and J is TRBJ1-5; weak D call: TRBD1 (5 bases). The germline V gene has CDR1 SNHLY and CDR2 FYNNEI. Between the trimmed V and J ends, which lost 10 bases and 3 bases, there was a span of 13 bases. The CDR3 is 13 residues long. The CDR3 region has the DNA TGTGCCACCAACGGGGGATTCAATCAGCCCCAGCATTTT. Protein: CATNGGFNQPQHF. The variable domain in full, with the rest retrieved from reference TRBV2 and TRBJ1-5, is EPEVTQTPSHQVTQMGQEVILRCVPISNHLYFYWYRQILGQKVEFLVSFYNNEISEKSEIFDDQFSVERPDGSNFTLKIRSTKLEDSAMYFCATNGGFNQPQHFGDGTRLSIL.

The J gene is TRBJ1-5, the V gene TRBV4-1; D may be TRBD1 (6 bases). The CDR3 is 16 amino acids. CDR1 is MGHRA and CDR2 is YSYEKL in the germline V gene. V was clipped by 0 bases and J by 6 bases, with 15 bases between them. This CDR3 reads CASSQEKVQGAQPQHF. CDR3 sequence (DNA): TGCGCCAGCAGCCAAGAAAAGGTACAGGGAGCTCAGCCCCAGCATTTT.

The rearrangement uses TRBV5-1 and TRBJ2-2, with 10 bases that match TRBD1. V lost 3 bases and J lost 4; bases outside the gene matches: 6. The CDR3 runs to 16 residues. Per the germline V gene, CDR1 is SGHRS and CDR2 is YFSETQ. Written as DNA, the CDR3 is TGCGCCAGCAGCTCCGGGACAGGGGTTCCCACCGGGGAGCTGTTTTTT. Its protein product is CASSSGTGVPTGELFF. The full variable domain, its missing parts supplied by reference TRBV5-1 and TRBJ2-2, is KAGVTQTPRYLIKTRGQQVTLSCSPISGHRSVSWYQQTPGQGLQFLFEYFSETQRNKGNFPGRFSGRQFSNSRSEMNVSTLELGDSALYLCASSSGTGVPTGELFFGEGSRLTVL.

V gene TRBV18 combines with J gene TRBJ1-1, with D maybe TRBD1 (5 bases). V was trimmed by 3 bases and J by 1 base, leaving 9 bases between them. Germline V gives CDR1 KGHSH, CDR2 LQKENI. CDR3 size: 14 residues. The CDR3 protein is CASSPDSRNTEAFF. The CDR3 coding sequence is TGTGCCAGCTCACCCGACAGTAGGAACACTGAAGCTTTCTTT.

A single count supports this clone. The J gene is TRBJ2-2, the V gene TRBV5-4; TRBD1 matches at 7 bases. Unmatched junction bases numbered 16, after V lost 0 bases and J lost 2 bases. The CDR3 covers 20 residues. The V gene's germline CDR1 is SGHNT and CDR2 YYREEE (reference sequence). DNA for the CDR3: TGTGCCAGCAGCTTGGAGGGACAGTCGTCCTTAATTCCCAACACCGGGGAGCTGTTTTTT. This sequence encodes CASSLEGQSSLIPNTGELFF.

The chain recombines TRBV29-1 with TRBJ2-5; 7 nucleotides match TRBD2. The DNA end is a closer match to TRBJ2-7, so the J assignment may be wrong. CDR1 is SQVTM and CDR2 is ANQGSEA in the germline V gene. The CDR3 spans 13 residues. The CDR3 protein is CSVVGGRSYEQYF. The CDR3 DNA reads TGCAGCGTTGTCGGCGGGAGATCCTACGAGCAGTACTTC.

The CDR3 loop reads CASSFSRSSYEQYF. The CDR3, as DNA: TGTGCCAGCAGCTTTTCACGGAGCTCCTACGAGCAGTACTTC. This chain connects TRBV7-6 to TRBJ2-7; no clear D. Germline loops: CDR1 SGHVS, CDR2 FNYEAQ. The CDR3 is 14 residues long. Trimming removed 3 bases at V and 0 bases at J, with 9 bases between.

The V call is TRBV9, the J call TRBJ2-7; TRBD2 aligns across 10 bases. Germline V gives CDR1 SGDLS, CDR2 YYNGEE. V dropped 2 bases and J dropped 0; count of bases not matched to a gene: 8. The CDR3 sequence is 17 residues long. CDR3 coding DNA: TGTGCCAGCAGCGTTTCCAGCGGGAGGGCCGGCTCCTACGAGCAGTACTTC. It specifies CASSVSSGRAGSYEQYF.

The rearrangement joins TRBV5-1 to TRBJ2-1, with TRBD1 matching 7 bases. Germline V gene lookup returns CDR1 SGHRS and CDR2 YFSETQ. Trimming at V came to 4 bases and at J to 2 bases, leaving 6 bases not matched to a gene. The CDR3 sequence is 15 residues long. The DNA for the CDR3 is TGCGCCAGCAGCCCCACAGGGGATACCTACAATGAGCAGTTCTTC. It encodes CASSPTGDTYNEQFF.

The V gene is TRBV28, the J gene TRBJ1-3; tentatively, D is TRBD1 (5 bases). CDR1 is MDHEN and CDR2 is SYDVKM in the germline V gene. V lost 2 bases, J lost 2 bases, and 13 bases lay in between. The CDR3 has 16 amino acids. The CDR3 spells CASSLTGRMAGNTIYF. CDR3 bases: TGTGCCAGCAGTTTAACAGGAAGAATGGCTGGAAACACCATATATTTT.

This clone was observed a handful of times. The chain couples TRBV30 to TRBJ1-1, with TRBD1 identical over 9 bases. Germline V gene sequence: CDR1 GTSNPN, CDR2 SVGIG (reference sequence). CDR3 length equals 14 residues. V was pared by 1 base and J by 4 bases, with 4 bases of the junction left unmatched. The CDR3 protein is CAWSADRGTTEAFF. The CDR3 DNA reads as TGTGCCTGGAGTGCGGACAGGGGTACCACTGAAGCTTTCTTT.

The chain carries TRBV6-5 and TRBJ2-7; TRBD2 agrees at 10 bases. This CDR3 comprises 15 residues. Germline lookup yields CDR1 MNHEY and CDR2 SVGAGI. The junction had 12 bases not matched to a gene; V was cut back by 6 bases and J by 7 bases. CDR3 residues: CASSPPGLALGEQYF. CDR3 nucleotides: TGTGCCAGCAGCCCACCGGGACTAGCGCTGGGGGAGCAGTACTTC.

This clone came up once. The CDR3: CASSVGGTRGSEQYF. Written as DNA, the CDR3 is TGTGCCAGCAGCGTAGGGGGGACTAGAGGCTCCGAGCAGTACTTC. The chain has TRBV9 and TRBJ2-7; 8 nucleotides line up with TRBD2. The germline V gene has CDR1 SGDLS and CDR2 YYNGEE. V trimming: 0 bases; J trimming: 6 bases; junction bases outside the gene matches: 8. CDR3 length equals 15 residues. Drawing the rest from reference TRBV9 and TRBJ2-7, the complete variable domain is DSGVTQTPKHLITATGQRVTLRCSPRSGDLSVYWYQQSLDQGLQFLIQYYNGEERAKGNILERFSAQQFPDLHSELNLSSLELGDSALYFCASSVGGTRGSEQYFGPGTRLTVT.

This sequence joins TRBV6-6 and TRBJ1-1; D is possibly TRBD1 (5 bases). The length of the CDR3 is 14 residues. The germline V gene has CDR1 MNHNY and CDR2 SVGAGI (reference sequence). Trimming cost V 6 bases and J 4 bases, with 15 bases left between them. The CDR3 DNA follows: TGTGCCAGCAGCCCTCAACCAGGGCGCACTGAAGCTTTCTTT. Protein: CASSPQPGRTEAFF.

This rearrangement joins TRBV28 to TRBJ2-6; D is perhaps TRBD2 (6 bases). The CDR3 extends over 15 amino acids. Trimming left V 6 bases short and J 3 bases short, with 12 bases between. Per germline, CDR1 MDHEN and CDR2 SYDVKM. CDR3 loop: CASRPQEGGANVLTF. The CDR3 DNA reads as TGTGCCAGCAGGCCGCAGGAGGGTGGGGCCAACGTCCTGACTTTC.

The J gene is TRBJ2-3, the V gene TRBV5-4; perhaps TRBD2 as D (5 bases). V lost 1 base to trimming and J lost 2 bases, with 14 bases between them. The CDR3 covers 16 residues. Germline V CDR1 and CDR2: SGHNT, YYREEE (reference sequence). The CDR3 sequence: CASSLIGGVNTDTQYF. CDR3 DNA: TGTGCCAGCAGCTTGATAGGAGGAGTAAACACAGATACGCAGTATTTT.

V gene TRBV6-1 combines with J gene TRBJ1-5; possible D gene TRBD1, 6 bases. Germline CDR1 is MNHNS and CDR2 is SASEGT. The germline V and J ends were trimmed by 6 bases and 4 bases, with 13 bases remaining between them. CDR3 size: 14 residues. For the CDR3, the DNA is TGTGCCAGCAGCTACAGGGTTGGGAATCAGCCCCAGCATTTT. Translating it yields CASSYRVGNQPQHF.

J is TRBJ1-6 and V is TRBV25-1, with 8 nucleotides matching TRBD1. Germline V gives CDR1 MGHDK, CDR2 SYGVNS. V lost 5 bases and J lost 7; bases outside the gene matches: 4. The CDR3 extends over 14 amino acids. CDR3 sequence: CASSSDRANSPLHF. The CDR3 DNA reads TGTGCCAGCAGTTCGGACAGGGCGAATTCACCCCTCCACTTT.

J is TRBJ1-1 and V is TRBV7-9; D unclear. The CDR3 is made up of 17 amino acids. Per germline, CDR1 SEHNR and CDR2 FQNEAQ (reference sequence). Trimming left V 5 bases short and J 3 bases short, with 22 bases between. CDR3 sequence reads: CASSPPAVPRLHTEAFF. The DNA of the CDR3 is TGTGCCAGCAGCCCCCCTGCGGTTCCGCGCTTACACACTGAAGCTTTCTTT.

This chain joins TRBV9 and TRBJ2-7; 9 bases fit TRBD2. The CDR3 extends over 14 amino acids. Germline trimming cut 0 bases from V and 6 bases from J; bases unmatched to any gene: 4. Germline-derived CDR1 and CDR2 are SGDLS and YYNGEE. The CDR3: CASSVGSGRFEQYF. CDR3 nucleotide sequence: TGTGCCAGCAGCGTAGGAAGCGGGAGGTTCGAGCAGTACTTC.